The rows below give T cell receptor beta chains drawn from one sample of a study of shared T cell receptors in the human thymus. Assay: immunoSEQ multiplex PCR; the TCRdb copy retains only in-frame clones and omits some. Among hundreds of thousands of clones listed, 70% to 90% were seen once. In addition, the sample was reused for a study of human thymus T cells.

The sequencing sample was made of thymocytes. The receptors were gathered from a girl under three years old with a congenital heart defect. CDR3s include the opening cysteine and the closing phenylalanine or tryptophan. Each record gives: CDR3 length, V gene, D gene, clone size, J gene, CDR3 DNA, CDR3 protein. The D gene is left open where the match is weak. Some rows have no size entry. The others give once, few or many, or a class for an expanded clone.

>17|TRBV5-1|NA|NA|TRBJ2-4
TGCGCCAGCAGCTCCGGGTCAGGCGGGTTGGGCAAAAACATTCAGTACTTC
CASSSGSGGLGKNIQYF
>16|TRBV6-6|NA|NA|TRBJ1-2
TGTGCCAGCAGTTACCAAGACAGGCCGACCAACTATGGCTACACCTTC
CASSYQDRPTNYGYTF
>17|TRBV5-4|NA|once|TRBJ2-4
TGTGCCAGCAGCCCGGACTTACAAATTCCGTCCGAAAACATTCAGTACTTC
CASSPDLQIPSENIQYF
>16|TRBV19|NA|NA|TRBJ1-5
TGTGCCAGTAGTCTGTTTAGGGCCGGGGGCAATCAGCCCCAGCATTTT
CASSLFRAGGNQPQHF
>15|TRBV5-1|NA|NA|TRBJ1-1
TGCGCCAGCAGCGAAGAGCGACCAAGAGCCACTGAAGCTTTCTTT
CASSEERPRATEAFF
>13|TRBV7-3|NA|NA|TRBJ2-5
TGTGCCAGCAGCTTCAACAGCCAAGAGACCCAGTACTTC
CASSFNSQETQYF
>12|TRBV10-3|TRBD1|few|TRBJ1-1
TGTGCCATCAGGGGTGACAGGGTAGGAGCTTTCTTT
CAIRGDRVGAFF
>16|TRBV28|NA|NA|TRBJ2-1
TGTGCCAGCAGACGGAGGGGGCTTGGGTCCTACAATGAGCAGTTCTTC
CASRRRGLGSYNEQFF
>13|TRBV10-2|TRBD2|NA|TRBJ2-7
TGCGCCAGCAGGGGGGGGAGATCCTACGAGCAGTACTTC
CASRGGRSYEQYF
>14|TRBV5-1|NA|once|TRBJ2-3
TGCGCCAGCAGCTCCACAGGGATACCAGATACGCAGTATTTT
CASSSTGIPDTQYF
>17|TRBV5-1|TRBD2|NA|TRBJ2-3
TGCGCCAGCAGCTTGGAGGTGCCGGGGGGTGGCACAGATACGCAGTATTTT
CASSLEVPGGGTDTQYF
>14|TRBV29-1|NA|NA|TRBJ2-7
TGCAGCGTTGGGCGGGAATCTTCAACCTACGAGCAGTACTTC
CSVGRESSTYEQYF
>17|TRBV19|TRBD1|NA|TRBJ1-1
TGTGCCAGTAGTATAGAAGGACGGCAGGGGGGTCTCACTGAAGCTTTCTTT
CASSIEGRQGGLTEAFF
>15|TRBV6-5|NA|NA|TRBJ1-3
TGTGCCAGCAGTTACTCGTACGGGACTGGAAACACCATATATTTT
CASSYSYGTGNTIYF
>17|TRBV28|TRBD2|NA|TRBJ2-1
TGTGCCAGCAGTCCCCTACTAGCGGGGGTCTCCTACAATGAGCAGTTCTTC
CASSPLLAGVSYNEQFF
>17|TRBV2|TRBD1|NA|TRBJ2-4
TGTGCCAGCAGTCCCCCCCGAAAGACAGGGGGCAAAAACATTCAGTACTTC
CASSPPRKTGGKNIQYF
>17|TRBV7-9|TRBD2|once|TRBJ2-1
TGTGCCAGCAGCCCCGTCGGGCGGGGGAACTCCTACAATGAGCAGTTCTTC
CASSPVGRGNSYNEQFF
>16|TRBV29-1|NA|once|TRBJ1-2
TGCAGCGTCGGAAAGAAGAACAAAGGCACTATCTATGGCTACACCTTC
CSVGKKNKGTIYGYTF
>22|TRBV9|TRBD1|NA|TRBJ1-2
TGTGCCAGCAGCGTAGCGGGGACCTTTGACAGGGGGCGCGGGGAGGAAAACTATGGCTACACCTTC
CASSVAGTFDRGRGEENYGYTF
>17|TRBV7-2|TRBD2|NA|TRBJ2-3
TGTGCCAGCAGCTTAGGCAGTGCGCGGGGGGGCACAGATACGCAGTATTTT
CASSLGSARGGTDTQYF
>16|TRBV5-1|NA|NA|TRBJ1-6
TGCGCCAGCAGCGGATACGAGGACTCCTATAATTCACCCCTCCACTTT
CASSGYEDSYNSPLHF
>15|TRBV25-1|TRBD1|few|TRBJ2-5
TGTGCCAGCAGTGACCCCGACAGGGAAAAAGAGACCCAGTACTTC
CASSDPDREKETQYF
>19|TRBV4-3|TRBD2|NA|TRBJ2-3
TGCGCCAGCAGCCCGCAGACTAGCGGGGGAGTTTCACGCACAGATACGCAGTATTTT
CASSPQTSGGVSRTDTQYF
>10|TRBV9|NA|few|TRBJ1-2
TGTGCCAGCAGCGGACGACTGAGGACCTTC
CASSGRLRTF
>18|TRBV27|NA|NA|TRBJ1-2
TGTGCCAGCAGTTTATCCCAACAGGAGGGAGATGGTTACTATGGCTACACCTTC
CASSLSQQEGDGYYGYTF
>13|TRBV10-3|TRBD1|NA|TRBJ1-2
TGTGCCATCAGGAGACAGGGGGCGGATGGCTACACCTTC
CAIRRQGADGYTF
>13|TRBV28|NA|NA|TRBJ1-1
TGTGCCAGCAGTTTGAGCTCGAACACTGAAGCTTTCTTT
CASSLSSNTEAFF
>17|TRBV12-5|TRBD1|few|TRBJ1-5
TGTGCTAGTTCCCGCCCCTTCGGACAGGTCGAGGAGCAGCCCCAGCATTTT
CASSRPFGQVEEQPQHF
>13|TRBV9|NA|NA|TRBJ2-5
TGTGCCAGCAGCGTAGCGTCCCGGGAGACCCAGTACTTC
CASSVASRETQYF
>20|TRBV2|TRBD2|NA|TRBJ2-1
TGTGCCAGCAGTGAACAATATCCAGCGGGGGAGACCCGCTCCTACAATGAGCAGTTCTTC
CASSEQYPAGETRSYNEQFF
>15|TRBV2|TRBD1|once|TRBJ1-1
TGTGCCAGCAGTGAAGCCGGACAGGGTAGGACTGAAGCTTTCTTT
CASSEAGQGRTEAFF
>15|TRBV10-1|NA|NA|TRBJ2-3
TGCGCCAGCAGTGCCTGGAAGAGGAGCGCAGATACGCAGTATTTT
CASSAWKRSADTQYF
>15|TRBV27|NA|NA|TRBJ2-3
TGTGCCAGCAGTCTAGCAACACCCCGCACAGATACGCAGTATTTT
CASSLATPRTDTQYF
>17|TRBV5-6|TRBD1|NA|TRBJ1-1
TGTGCCAGCAGCTACATTACAGGGGGCTGGGGGAACACTGAAGCTTTCTTT
CASSYITGGWGNTEAFF
>11|TRBV6-1|NA|few|TRBJ2-5
TGTGCCAGCAGTTACGGGGAGACCCAGTACTTC
CASSYGETQYF
>17|TRBV4-1|TRBD1|NA|TRBJ2-1
TGCGCCAGCAGCCTCTTCTCCGACAGGGGGGCCGAAGATGAGCAGTTCTTC
CASSLFSDRGAEDEQFF
>15|TRBV11-2|NA|NA|TRBJ2-1
TGTGCCAGCAGCTTAGATCGCGAAGATTACAATGAGCAGTTCTTC
CASSLDREDYNEQFF
>16|TRBV10-1|NA|NA|TRBJ1-2
TGCGCCAGCAGGATGGGAAGGGCAGGGAATGGCAGAGGCTACACCTTC
CASRMGRAGNGRGYTF
>20|TRBV7-4|TRBD2|NA|TRBJ2-1
TGTGCCAGCAGCTTCAACGGACTAGCGGGGGGTCTACGGAAAAACAATGAGCAGTTCTTC
CASSFNGLAGGLRKNNEQFF
>14|TRBV19|NA|NA|TRBJ1-1
TGTGCCAGTAGTATTCTCGGGGGTAGCACTGAAGCTTTCTTT
CASSILGGSTEAFF
>15|TRBV5-6|NA|NA|TRBJ2-3
TGTGCCAGCAGCTCGAGAGGGCCTCACACAGATACGCAGTATTTT
CASSSRGPHTDTQYF
>16|TRBV4-1|NA|NA|TRBJ1-2
TGCGCCAGCAGCCAAGGCCCCGGCAGGGAGGTCTATGGCTACACCTTC
CASSQGPGREVYGYTF
>16|TRBV5-1|TRBD1|NA|TRBJ2-1
TGCGCCAGCAGTGCCCCAGGGACAGGGAATTTCAATGAGCAGTTCTTC
CASSAPGTGNFNEQFF
>14|TRBV7-2|NA|NA|TRBJ1-2
TGTGCCAGCAGCTTTGGGCCAAGGCCGGATGGCTACACCTTC
CASSFGPRPDGYTF
>15|TRBV2|TRBD1|NA|TRBJ1-2
TGTGCCAGCAGTGGCCGGGACAGGGGGTTGTATGGCTACACCTTC
CASSGRDRGLYGYTF
>16|TRBV4-3|TRBD1|NA|TRBJ1-1
TGCGCCAGCAGCCATCGCCCGACAGGGGTGGGCACTGAAGCTTTCTTT
CASSHRPTGVGTEAFF
>15|TRBV6-1|TRBD1|NA|TRBJ1-4
TGTGCCAGCAGTCCATCAGGGGGAACTAATGAAAAACTGTTTTTT
CASSPSGGTNEKLFF
>18|TRBV19|NA|NA|TRBJ1-4
TGTGCCAGTAGTATTGAGGCGACCGGGGGAAGGGTTAATGAAAAACTGTTTTTT
CASSIEATGGRVNEKLFF
>18|TRBV13|TRBD1|NA|TRBJ2-7
TGTGCCAGCAGCTCGACCGGGACAGGGGGCAAAAATGATCAGGAGCAGTACTTC
CASSSTGTGGKNDQEQYF
>14|TRBV5-4|TRBD1|NA|TRBJ2-7
TGTGCCAGCAGCGCAGGGACAGACCCATACGAGCAGTACTTC
CASSAGTDPYEQYF
>15|TRBV27|TRBD1|NA|TRBJ2-7
TGTGCCAGCAGTCCCAGGACAGGGGAAACGAACGAGCAGTACTTC
CASSPRTGETNEQYF
>14|TRBV4-1|TRBD2|few|TRBJ2-1
TGCGCCAGCAGTACCCGGGGGGTATCTAATGAGCAGTTCTTC
CASSTRGVSNEQFF
>11|TRBV6-9|NA|NA|TRBJ1-2
TGTGCCAGCAGCCTGTCGGGTGGCTACACCTTC
CASSLSGGYTF
>15|TRBV5-4|TRBD1|NA|TRBJ2-7
TGTGCCAGCAGCTTGGGCGGACAGGCGGACGACGAGCAGTACTTC
CASSLGGQADDEQYF